These 28 T cell receptor beta chains were sequenced from one sample in a study of T cell responses to AZD1222 COVID-19 vaccine. Using immunoSEQ multiplex PCR, the repertoire was profiled, and TCRdb retains in-frame clones only, with some absent. The sample gives 120,000 to 150,000 clones, approximately 94% of which show up once; roughly 5% is in the top ten. Sequenced here: peripheral blood, sampled on day 0 of AZD1222 vaccination. These receptors originate from an adult in good health.

The chain carries TRBV19 and TRBJ1-1; no clear D. V shed 3 bases and J shed 2 bases, with 10 bases lying between them. Germline CDR1 and CDR2: LNHDA and SQIVND (reference sequence). This CDR3 region has 14 residues. The CDR3 sequence: CASSIGRTNTEAFF. The CDR3 coding sequence is TGTGCCAGTAGTATTGGCAGGACCAACACTGAAGCTTTCTTT.

The chain combines TRBV7-3 with TRBJ2-1, with D possibly called TRBD1 or TRBD2 (5 bases each). V dropped 5 bases and J dropped 6 bases, with 20 bases sitting between them. The CDR3 is made up of 16 amino acids. From germline, CDR1 is SGHTA and CDR2 FQGTGA. The CDR3: CASSPRDPRVSNEQFF. CDR3 coding DNA: TGTGCCAGCAGCCCCCGGGACCCCAGGGTGTCCAATGAGCAGTTCTTC.

Only one count was recorded for this clone. The chain couples TRBV25-1 to TRBJ2-7, with 8 bases identical to TRBD1. J lost 4 bases, V lost 3 bases, and 5 bases had no gene match. The CDR3 is 14 residues long. The germline CDR1 and CDR2 sequences are MGHDK and SYGVNS. The CDR3 spells CASSETGVFYEQYF. The CDR3 DNA follows: TGTGCCAGCAGTGAGACAGGGGTATTTTACGAGCAGTACTTC.

The genes are TRBV5-1 and TRBJ2-6, with D possibly TRBD1 on 5 matching bases. The CDR3 is 14 residues long. Trimming removed 5 bases at V and 2 bases at J, with 8 bases between. CDR1 and CDR2 (germline): SGHRS, YFSETQ. CDR3 DNA sequence: TGCGCCAGCAGGTCGACAGCTGGGGCCAACGTCCTGACTTTC. Translated: CASRSTAGANVLTF.

This clone is a singleton in its sample. The genes are TRBV7-9 and TRBJ2-3; 8 positions match TRBD1. V lost 3 bases to trimming and J lost 5 bases; unmatched junction nucleotides: 7. This CDR3 has 15 amino acids. Germline CDR1 and CDR2: SEHNR and FQNEAQ (reference sequence). The CDR3 loop reads CASSFIGTGGDTQYF. The DNA of the CDR3 is TGTGCCAGCAGCTTCATTGGGACAGGAGGAGATACGCAGTATTTT.

The chain recombines TRBV11-2 with TRBJ2-5; D gene unclear. The CDR3 is made up of 14 amino acids. The V end was cut by 1 base, the J end by 1 base, with 7 bases between. Germline CDR1 is SGHAT and CDR2 is FQNNGV. CDR3 residues: CASSLAWRQETQYF. The CDR3 DNA is TGTGCCAGCAGCTTAGCTTGGCGCCAAGAGACCCAGTACTTC.

The chain is built from TRBV19 and TRBJ1-2, with TRBD1 matching over 7 bases. Germline CDR1 is LNHDA and CDR2 is SQIVND (reference sequence). The CDR3 consists of 16 residues. The V and J ends lost 5 bases and 8 bases, in that order; junction bases with no gene match: 17. CDR3 nucleotides: TGTGCCAGTAGTCCACAGGGACAGAGCATCGTGGGAGGCTACACCTTC. Translation gives CASSPQGQSIVGGYTF.

The V gene is TRBV5-1, the J gene TRBJ1-1, with D perhaps TRBD1 (6 bases). This CDR3 is built from 15 residues. Germline values: CDR1 SGHRS, CDR2 YFSETQ. V was pared by 5 bases and J by 1 base, with 15 bases between. CDR3 nucleotides: TGCGCCAGCAGGGTGGGGGGACAACAGAACACTGAAGCTTTCTTT. Protein product: CASRVGGQQNTEAFF.

The chain couples TRBV7-9 to TRBJ2-3, with D maybe TRBD2 (6 bases). CDR1 and CDR2 (germline): SEHNR, FQNEAQ (reference sequence). V lost 0 bases and J lost 2, with 12 bases in between. The CDR3 runs 16 residues. CDR3 sequence: CASSLAGGGDTDTQYF. CDR3 nucleotide sequence: TGTGCCAGCAGCTTAGCGGGGGGTGGAGACACAGATACGCAGTATTTT.

J is TRBJ1-2 and V is TRBV6-6; no clear D gene. Trimming shortened V by 2 bases and J by 8 bases, and 6 bases separated the two germline ends. In germline, CDR1 is MNHNY, CDR2 SVGAGI (reference sequence). The CDR3 is 11 amino acids. The CDR3 loop reads CASSYVFGYTF. The CDR3 DNA reads TGTGCCAGCAGTTACGTTTTCGGCTACACCTTC.

This clone was observed a single time. The chain combines TRBV3-1 (or the pseudogene TRBV3-2) with TRBJ1-1, with D perhaps TRBD1 (5 bases). From germline, CDR1 is LGHDT and CDR2 YNNKEL (reference sequence). The V and J ends lost 1 base and 6 bases respectively, with 18 bases between them. CDR3 length: 16 amino acids. The chain's CDR3 is CASSQVGVSLGAEAFF. The CDR3 nucleotides read TGTGCCAGCAGCCAAGTGGGGGTCTCCCTGGGGGCTGAAGCTTTCTTT.

This clone was observed a handful of times. DNA for the CDR3: TGTGCCAGTAGTACTCGACTAGTTGGAGAGACCCAGTACTTC. This encodes CASSTRLVGETQYF. The V call is TRBV19, the J call TRBJ2-5, with D maybe TRBD2 (6 bases). This CDR3 has 14 amino acids. Germline V gene data show CDR1 as LNHDA and CDR2 as SQIVND (reference sequence). V was trimmed by 4 bases and J by 4 bases, leaving 13 bases between them.

The CDR3 DNA reads TGCAGTGCTAGTGGACACCTGGTTGGGAAGACAGATACGCAGTATTTT. Protein sequence: CSASGHLVGKTDTQYF. The chain is built from TRBV20-1 and TRBJ2-3, with D perhaps matching TRBD1 (5 bases). The ends were cut back, 3 bases at V and 3 bases at J, with 19 bases in the middle. CDR1 is DFQATT and CDR2 is SNEGSKA in the germline V gene (reference sequence). This CDR3 region has 16 residues.

V and J are TRBV11-2 and TRBJ2-4; tentative D call: TRBD1 (5 bases). The CDR3 contains 15 residues. The V gene's germline CDR1 is SGHAT and CDR2 FQNNGV. Deletions cut 5 bases from V and 5 bases from J, with 16 bases between. For the CDR3, the DNA is TGTGCCAGCAGCCCCGTAAGGGGTGACCAAAACATTCAGTACTTC. Its protein product is CASSPVRGDQNIQYF.

The chain joins TRBV7-6 to TRBJ1-6; the match to TRBD1 covers 7 bases. V lost 5 bases, J lost 2 bases, and 3 bases stayed unmatched. Germline V gene data show CDR1 as SGHVS and CDR2 as FNYEAQ. The CDR3 contains 15 residues. DNA for the CDR3: TGTGCCAGCAGCCCCGGGACAGCCTATAATTCACCCCTCCACTTT. This sequence encodes CASSPGTAYNSPLHF.

This clone came up a few times. The chain links TRBV5-1 to TRBJ2-2, with D uncertain. V was trimmed by 4 bases and J by 0 bases, leaving 7 bases between them. Looked up from germline, CDR1 is SGHRS and CDR2 is YFSETQ. The CDR3 contains 14 residues. In DNA form, the CDR3 reads TGCGCCAGCAGCCTTACGGCGAACACCGGGGAGCTGTTTTTT. It specifies CASSLTANTGELFF. Full variable domain (rest looked up from reference TRBV5-1 and TRBJ2-2): KAGVTQTPRYLIKTRGQQVTLSCSPISGHRSVSWYQQTPGQGLQFLFEYFSETQRNKGNFPGRFSGRQFSNSRSEMNVSTLELGDSALYLCASSLTANTGELFFGEGSRLTVL.

The V and J genes are TRBV12-3 or TRBV12-4 and TRBJ1-4; 10 bases align to TRBD1. CDR3 length: 13 residues. After removal of 6 bases from V and 7 bases from J, the junction contained 2 bases not matched to a gene. The CDR3 sequence is CASSDRGLEKLFF. The CDR3 nucleotides are TGTGCCAGCAGCGACAGGGGGCTTGAAAAACTGTTTTTT.

This clone was found once. Written as DNA, the CDR3 is TGTGCCAGCAGTTACCGGACTAGCGGGGGACCTTCCTACGAGCAGTACTTC. This encodes CASSYRTSGGPSYEQYF. The chain couples TRBV6-2 or TRBV6-3 to TRBJ2-7; 13 nucleotides match TRBD2. This CDR3 contains 17 residues. The germline gives CDR1 MNHEY, CDR2 SVGEGT. J was trimmed by 1 base and V by 2 bases; bases with no gene match: 5.

The chain links TRBV4-3 to TRBJ2-7; 10 nucleotides match TRBD2. In germline, CDR1 is LGHNA, CDR2 YSLEER. This CDR3 has 15 residues. Germline trimming cut 4 bases from V and 2 bases from J; bases unmatched to any gene: 5. CDR3: CASSLIAGGAYEQYF. The CDR3 DNA reads TGCGCCAGCAGCCTCATAGCGGGGGGCGCCTACGAGCAGTACTTC.

The chain combines TRBV7-9 with TRBJ2-7; perhaps TRBD2 as D (5 bases). The CDR3 is 14 residues long. The V gene lost 4 bases and the J gene lost 4 bases, with 14 bases spanning the gap. Germline V lookup: CDR1 SEHNR, CDR2 FQNEAQ (reference sequence). The CDR3 here is CASSSPKRGYEQYF. The CDR3 DNA is TGTGCCAGCAGCTCCCCCAAACGCGGGTACGAGCAGTACTTC.

This chain connects TRBV3-1 (or the pseudogene TRBV3-2) to TRBJ1-2; D uncertain. CDR3 length: 15 amino acids. V lost 7 bases, J lost 7 bases, and 22 bases lay in between. Looked up from germline, CDR1 is LGHDT and CDR2 is YNNKEL (reference sequence). CDR3: CASTRRGPHSGGYTF. Here the CDR3 DNA reads TGTGCCAGCACCCGCCGTGGACCTCATTCGGGTGGCTACACCTTC.

The rearrangement links TRBV9 to TRBJ2-2, with D maybe TRBD2 (6 bases). In germline, CDR1 is SGDLS, CDR2 YYNGEE. V was cut by 0 bases and J by 5 bases, with 11 bases left in between. The CDR3 consists of 15 residues. The CDR3, as DNA: TGTGCCAGCAGCGTAGAGGGGCTAGCGACCGGGGAGCTGTTTTTT. Translating it yields CASSVEGLATGELFF.

This rearrangement joins TRBV19 to TRBJ1-5, with 9 bases matching TRBD1. CDR1 and CDR2 from the germline V gene are LNHDA and SQIVND (reference sequence). This CDR3 is 15 amino acids long. The V and J ends lost 5 bases and 6 bases, in that order; junction bases with no gene match: 8. The DNA for the CDR3 is TGTGCCAGTAGTCTCCGGGGACAGGGAAGTCAGCCCCAGCATTTT. Translating it yields CASSLRGQGSQPQHF.

The V call is TRBV21-1, the J call TRBJ1-1; TRBD1 reflects the table's D call only, with no check against the DNA. TRBV21-1 is reported as a pseudogene. This CDR3 is built from 20 residues. The CDR3 nucleotides are TGTGCCAGCAGCAAAGGTTCGGACAGGGGGACCAAACGGAACAACACTGAAGCTTTCTTT. Translation gives CASSKGSDRGTKRNNTEAFF.

The chain recombines TRBV10-2 with TRBJ1-4; D remains ambiguous. The germline V gene encodes CDR1 WSHSY and CDR2 SAAADI. V was clipped by 3 bases and J by 4 bases, with 0 bases between them. This CDR3 is built from 11 residues. The CDR3 reads CASSDNEKLFF. The CDR3 nucleotides read TGCGCCAGCAGTGATAATGAAAAACTGTTTTTT.

The chain combines TRBV7-9 with TRBJ1-6, with 8 bases that match TRBD1. The V gene end was trimmed by 5 bases and the J gene end by 11 bases; junction bases not matched to a gene: 8. Germline V gene sequence: CDR1 SEHNR, CDR2 FQNEAQ (reference sequence). The CDR3 extends over 14 amino acids. The CDR3 spells CASSAGQANTPLHF. CDR3 DNA sequence: TGTGCCAGCAGCGCGGGACAGGCGAATACACCCCTCCACTTT. The full variable domain, its missing parts supplied by reference TRBV7-9 and TRBJ1-6, is DTGVSQNPRHKITKRGQNVTFRCDPISEHNRLYWYRQTLGQGPEFLTYFQNEAQLEKSRLLSDRFSAERPKGSFSTLEIQRTEQGDSAMYLCASSAGQANTPLHFGNGTRLTVT.

The chain joins TRBV4-1 to TRBJ1-4, with D uncertain. CDR3 size: 20 residues. Trimming pared 1 base from V and 4 bases from J, leaving 25 bases between. Germline CDR1 reads MGHRA; CDR2 reads YSYEKL. The DNA of the CDR3 is TGCGCCAGCAGCCAAGGAGCTTTGGATCGCCTAACCCTTTTTAATGAAAAACTGTTTTTT. It translates to CASSQGALDRLTLFNEKLFF.

The table lists this clone with a few counts. The chain recombines TRBV3-1 (or the pseudogene TRBV3-2) with TRBJ1-2; D is possibly TRBD1 (5 bases). This CDR3 is 17 amino acids long. The V end lost 4 bases, the J end lost 7 bases, and 25 bases lay between the germline ends. Germline V gene data show CDR1 as LGHDT and CDR2 as YNNKEL (reference sequence). This CDR3 is CASSPMSPGAGEGGYTF. The CDR3 region has the DNA TGTGCCAGCAGCCCCATGAGCCCCGGGGCCGGAGAAGGTGGCTACACCTTC.